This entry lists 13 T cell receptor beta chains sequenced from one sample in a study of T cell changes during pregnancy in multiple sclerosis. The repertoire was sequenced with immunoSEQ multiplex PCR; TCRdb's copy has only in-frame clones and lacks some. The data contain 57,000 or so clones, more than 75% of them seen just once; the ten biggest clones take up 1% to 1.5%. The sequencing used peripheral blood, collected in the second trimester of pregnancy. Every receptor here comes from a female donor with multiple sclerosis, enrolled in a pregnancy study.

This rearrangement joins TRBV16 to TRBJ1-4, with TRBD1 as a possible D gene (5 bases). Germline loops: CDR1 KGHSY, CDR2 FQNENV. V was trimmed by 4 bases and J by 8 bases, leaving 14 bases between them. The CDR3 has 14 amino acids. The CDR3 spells CASSLQGFGEKLFF. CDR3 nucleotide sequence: TGTGCCAGCAGCCTTCAGGGCTTCGGCGAAAAACTGTTTTTT.

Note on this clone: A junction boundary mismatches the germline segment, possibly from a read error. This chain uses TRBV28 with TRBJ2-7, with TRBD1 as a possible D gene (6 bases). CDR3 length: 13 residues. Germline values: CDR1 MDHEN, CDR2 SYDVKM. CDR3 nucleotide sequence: TGTGCCAGCAGTTTATCCCCACAGGGTTCGTGGGACTTC. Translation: CASSLSPQGSWDF. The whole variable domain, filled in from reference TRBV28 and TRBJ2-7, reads DVKVTQSSRYLVKRTGEKVFLECVQDMDHENMFWYRQDPGLGLRLIYFSYDVKMKEKGDIPEGYSVSREKKERFSLILESASTNQTSMYLCASSLSPQGSWDFGPGTRLTVT.

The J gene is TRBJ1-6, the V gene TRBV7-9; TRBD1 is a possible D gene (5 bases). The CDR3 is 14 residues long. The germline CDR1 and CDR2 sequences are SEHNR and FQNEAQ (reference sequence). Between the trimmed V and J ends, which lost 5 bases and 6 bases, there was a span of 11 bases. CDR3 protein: CASSPTGVNSPLHF. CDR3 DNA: TGTGCCAGCAGCCCCACAGGAGTTAATTCACCCCTCCACTTT. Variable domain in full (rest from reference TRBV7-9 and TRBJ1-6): DTGVSQNPRHKITKRGQNVTFRCDPISEHNRLYWYRQTLGQGPEFLTYFQNEAQLEKSRLLSDRFSAERPKGSFSTLEIQRTEQGDSAMYLCASSPTGVNSPLHFGNGTRLTVT.

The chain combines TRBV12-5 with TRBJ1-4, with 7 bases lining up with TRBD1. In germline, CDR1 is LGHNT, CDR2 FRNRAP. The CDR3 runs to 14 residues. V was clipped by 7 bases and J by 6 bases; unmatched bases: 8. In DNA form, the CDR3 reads TGTGCTAGTGCAACCGACAGGGAGGATGAAAAACTGTTTTTT. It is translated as CASATDREDEKLFF.

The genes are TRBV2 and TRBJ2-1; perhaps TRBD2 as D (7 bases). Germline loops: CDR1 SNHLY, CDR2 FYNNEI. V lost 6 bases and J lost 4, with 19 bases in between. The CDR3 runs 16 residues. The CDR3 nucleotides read TGTGCCAGCAGAGTGGAATCGGGGGGCCAGTACAATGAGCAGTTCTTC. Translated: CASRVESGGQYNEQFF. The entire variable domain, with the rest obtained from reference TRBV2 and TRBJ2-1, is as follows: EPEVTQTPSHQVTQMGQEVILRCVPISNHLYFYWYRQILGQKVEFLVSFYNNEISEKSEIFDDQFSVERPDGSNFTLKIRSTKLEDSAMYFCASRVESGGQYNEQFFGPGTRLTVL.

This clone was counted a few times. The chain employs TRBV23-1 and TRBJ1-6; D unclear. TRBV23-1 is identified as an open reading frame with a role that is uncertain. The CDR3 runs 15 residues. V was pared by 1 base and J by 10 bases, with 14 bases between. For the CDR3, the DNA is TGCGCCAGCAGTCAATTGGTCGGGTTTGGGTCACCCCTCCACTTT. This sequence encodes CASSQLVGFGSPLHF.

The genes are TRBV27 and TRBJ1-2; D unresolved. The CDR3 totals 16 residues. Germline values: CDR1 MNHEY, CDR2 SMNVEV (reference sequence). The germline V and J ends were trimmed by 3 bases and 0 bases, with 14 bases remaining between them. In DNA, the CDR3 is TGTGCCAGCAGTTTTCGGTCAGGAATAGCTAACTATGGCTACACCTTC. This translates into CASSFRSGIANYGYTF.

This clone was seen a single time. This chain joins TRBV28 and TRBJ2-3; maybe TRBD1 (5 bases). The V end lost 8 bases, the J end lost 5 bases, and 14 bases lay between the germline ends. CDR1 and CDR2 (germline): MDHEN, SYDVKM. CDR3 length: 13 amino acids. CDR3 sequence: CASLRVGRDTQYF. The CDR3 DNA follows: TGTGCCAGCCTCAGGGTGGGGCGAGATACGCAGTATTTT.

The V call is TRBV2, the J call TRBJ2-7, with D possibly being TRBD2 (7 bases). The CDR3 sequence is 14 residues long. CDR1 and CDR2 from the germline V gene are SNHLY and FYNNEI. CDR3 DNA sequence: TGTGCTACACGATGGGGAGGGGGGGCTGTCGAGCAGTACTTC. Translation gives CATRWGGGAVEQYF. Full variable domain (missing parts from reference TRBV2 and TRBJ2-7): EPEVTQTPSHQVTQMGQEVILRCVPISNHLYFYWYRQILGQKVEFLVSFYNNEISEKSEIFDDQFSVERPDGSNFTLKIRSTKLEDSAMYFCATRWGGGAVEQYFGPGTRLTVT.

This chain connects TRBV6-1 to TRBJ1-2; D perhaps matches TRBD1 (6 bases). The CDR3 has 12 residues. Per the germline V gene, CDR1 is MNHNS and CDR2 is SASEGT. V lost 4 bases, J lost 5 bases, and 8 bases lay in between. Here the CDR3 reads CASSVTGYGYTF. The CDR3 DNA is TGTGCCAGCAGTGTGACAGGTTATGGCTACACCTTC.

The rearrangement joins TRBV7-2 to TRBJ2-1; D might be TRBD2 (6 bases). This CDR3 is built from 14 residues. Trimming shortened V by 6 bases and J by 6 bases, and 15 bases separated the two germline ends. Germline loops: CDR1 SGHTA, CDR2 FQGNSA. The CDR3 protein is CASSWGGAPNEQFF. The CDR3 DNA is TGTGCCAGCAGTTGGGGCGGGGCACCCAATGAGCAGTTCTTC.

The CDR3 protein is CASSLGWTGRGNTIYF. The CDR3 DNA sequence: TGTGCCAGCAGCTTAGGGTGGACAGGGCGTGGAAACACCATATATTTT. The chain combines TRBV7-9 with TRBJ1-3; 8 nucleotides match TRBD1. CDR3 length: 16 amino acids. Per germline, CDR1 SEHNR and CDR2 FQNEAQ (reference sequence). The V gene end was trimmed by 1 base and the J gene end by 3 bases; junction bases not matched to a gene: 5.

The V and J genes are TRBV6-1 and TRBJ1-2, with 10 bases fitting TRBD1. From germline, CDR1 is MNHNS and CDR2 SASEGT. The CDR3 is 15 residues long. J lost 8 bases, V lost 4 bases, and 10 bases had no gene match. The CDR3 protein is CASSATGGGVGGYTF. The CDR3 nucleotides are TGTGCCAGCAGTGCGACAGGGGGCGGCGTAGGGGGCTACACCTTC.